The 19 T cell receptor beta chains below come from one sample, sequenced in a study of blood T cell repertoires in COVID-19. The data were produced by immunoSEQ multiplex PCR, yet TCRdb's version contains in-frame clones alone and is incomplete. The sample has around 260,000 clones, around 89% seen once. The sequenced sample consisted of peripheral blood. These receptors were obtained from a young man with acute or convalescent COVID-19.

This clone was detected only once. The chain combines TRBV9 with TRBJ2-2; 8 bases line up with TRBD1. Germline V CDR1 and CDR2: SGDLS, YYNGEE. The trim removed 2 bases at V and 4 bases at J, leaving 7 bases unmatched. The CDR3 covers 16 residues. The CDR3: CASSVRQGTGTGELFF. CDR3 nucleotides: TGTGCCAGCAGCGTGCGGCAGGGGACAGGCACCGGGGAGCTGTTTTTT.

The rearrangement joins TRBV27 to TRBJ2-1, with D possibly matching TRBD1 (6 bases). The V end was cut by 4 bases, the J end by 3 bases, with 16 bases between. CDR3 size: 16 residues. CDR1 is MNHEY and CDR2 is SMNVEV in the germline V gene (reference sequence). CDR3 residues: CASSSNRAVLYNEQFF. DNA for the CDR3: TGTGCCAGCAGTTCTAACAGGGCCGTACTCTACAATGAGCAGTTCTTC.

This chain links TRBV15 with TRBJ2-3; a possible D gene is TRBD2 (5 bases). Trimming shortened V by 1 base and J by 1 base, and 9 bases separated the two germline ends. CDR1 and CDR2 (germline): LNHNV, YYDKDF (reference sequence). The CDR3 has 15 residues. The CDR3 sequence is CATSRGTPGTDTQYF. The CDR3 DNA is TGTGCCACCAGCAGAGGGACTCCAGGCACAGATACGCAGTATTTT.

The rearrangement joins TRBV19 to TRBJ1-2; TRBD1 aligns across 9 bases. CDR1 LNHDA and CDR2 SQIVND come from the germline V gene (reference sequence). This CDR3 region has 15 residues. J was trimmed by 6 bases and V by 3 bases; bases with no gene match: 8. The CDR3 DNA reads TGTGCCAGTAGTATCATCGAGACAGGGGGAGATGGCTACACCTTC. Protein: CASSIIETGGDGYTF.

The V gene is TRBV2, the J gene TRBJ1-6; no reliable D call. This CDR3 has 12 amino acids. Germline loops: CDR1 SNHLY, CDR2 FYNNEI. Trimming removed 9 bases from V and 6 bases from J, with 9 bases in between. CDR3 loop: CASQILNSPLHF. As DNA, the CDR3 is TGTGCCAGTCAAATACTTAATTCACCCCTCCACTTT.

The chain has TRBV7-9 and TRBJ1-2, with 9 bases lining up with TRBD1. Trimming removed 5 bases from V and 4 bases from J; junction bases left unmatched: 11. The CDR3 sequence is 16 residues long. CDR1 and CDR2 (germline): SEHNR, FQNEAQ (reference sequence). Here the CDR3 DNA reads TGTGCCAGCAGCCCGGGCAGACAGGGGGTCACCTATGGCTACACCTTC. This translates into CASSPGRQGVTYGYTF.

This chain links TRBV12-3 or TRBV12-4 with TRBJ1-2, with TRBD1 matching 7 bases. The CDR3 loop spans 12 amino acids. Germline trimming cut 6 bases from V and 8 bases from J; bases unmatched to any gene: 6. Here the CDR3 DNA reads TGTGCCAGCAGCAGGGGGGTGCGCGGCTACACCTTC. Its protein product is CASSRGVRGYTF.

V gene TRBV5-1 combines with J gene TRBJ1-2; 7 bases fit TRBD1. J lost 2 bases, V lost 1 base, and 8 bases had no gene match. The CDR3 spans 16 residues. Germline CDR1 and CDR2: SGHRS and YFSETQ. The DNA for the CDR3 is TGCGCCAGCAGCTTGTCTCCGGGACAGAGGAACTATGGCTACACCTTC. Translating it yields CASSLSPGQRNYGYTF.

The V gene is TRBV28, the J gene TRBJ1-5; D gene ambiguous. The germline V gene encodes CDR1 MDHEN and CDR2 SYDVKM. The V gene lost 1 base and the J gene lost 5 bases, with 3 bases spanning the gap. CDR3 length: 12 amino acids. The CDR3 region has the DNA TGTGCCAGCAGTTTATCGTATCAGCCCCAGCATTTT. Encoded protein: CASSLSYQPQHF.

V is TRBV2 and J is TRBJ2-5, with a tentative D call TRBD1 (6 bases). This CDR3 is 16 amino acids long. Trimming removed 5 bases from V and 4 bases from J, with 20 bases in between. Looked up from germline, CDR1 is SNHLY and CDR2 is FYNNEI. The CDR3 DNA is TGTGCCAGCAGTTCTAACCAGGGGTGGGTAGGAGAGACCCAGTACTTC. Protein sequence: CASSSNQGWVGETQYF.

The rearrangement joins TRBV9 to TRBJ1-6, with D possibly TRBD1 on 5 matching bases. The CDR3 covers 15 residues. In germline, CDR1 is SGDLS, CDR2 YYNGEE. Trimming removed 2 bases at V and 5 bases at J, with 11 bases between. CDR3 coding DNA: TGTGCCAGCAGCGTTAGAACAGGCAATAATTCACCCCTCCACTTT. This sequence encodes CASSVRTGNNSPLHF.

The chain is built from TRBV11-2 and TRBJ2-3, with TRBD2 matching 7 bases. This CDR3 comprises 16 residues. V lost 1 base to trimming and J lost 1 base; unmatched junction nucleotides: 5. Germline lookup yields CDR1 SGHAT and CDR2 FQNNGV. DNA of the CDR3: TGTGCCAGCAGCTTAGGGCTAGCGGTTCGCACAGATACGCAGTATTTT. Translation: CASSLGLAVRTDTQYF.

V gene TRBV3-1 (or the pseudogene TRBV3-2) combines with J gene TRBJ1-6, with 7 positions matching TRBD1. Germline assignment: CDR1 LGHDT and CDR2 YNNKEL (reference sequence). Trimming at V came to 3 bases and at J to 12 bases, leaving 20 bases not matched to a gene. This CDR3 has 18 residues. The DNA of the CDR3 is TGTGCCAGCAGCCATAATCTAATAACCGACAGGGACGGTTTACCCCTCCACTTT. Residues: CASSHNLITDRDGLPLHF.

This clone has just a few counts. The V and J genes are TRBV29-1 and TRBJ2-3; 11 bases align to TRBD1. J lost 4 bases, V lost 7 bases, and 7 bases had no gene match. Germline V lookup: CDR1 SQVTM, CDR2 ANQGSEA. CDR3 length: 14 residues. The CDR3: CSARTGGLADTQYF. Written as DNA, the CDR3 is TGCAGCGCAAGGACAGGGGGCCTGGCAGATACGCAGTATTTT.

The sample holds many counts of this clone. This chain connects TRBV2 to TRBJ1-1, with TRBD1 matching over 10 bases. The ends lost 6 bases at V and 9 bases at J; junction bases unmatched: 13. Germline CDR1 is SNHLY and CDR2 is FYNNEI. The CDR3 extends over 15 amino acids. The CDR3 is CASSQTVGTGEKAFF. The CDR3 nucleotides read TGTGCCAGCAGCCAGACAGTCGGGACAGGGGAAAAAGCTTTCTTT.

This sequence joins TRBV28 and TRBJ2-7; 8 nucleotides agree with TRBD1. V was clipped by 3 bases and J by 5 bases; unmatched bases: 15. From germline, CDR1 is MDHEN and CDR2 SYDVKM. CDR3 size: 17 residues. In DNA form, the CDR3 reads TGTGCCAGCAGTTTCAGGAAGTCGCGGACAGGGCCAAACGAGCAGTACTTC. Its translation: CASSFRKSRTGPNEQYF.

The CDR3 DNA is TGTGCCTGGAGTACAGCCCCGTACGAACCCCTCCACTTT. It codes for CAWSTAPYEPLHF. The genes are TRBV30 and TRBJ1-6; no clear D. Germline V gives CDR1 GTSNPN, CDR2 SVGIG (reference sequence). V lost 2 bases to trimming and J lost 12 bases, with 14 bases between them. CDR3 length: 13 amino acids.

The chain employs TRBV28 and TRBJ2-7; TRBD2 agrees at 8 bases. V trimming: 7 bases; J trimming: 2 bases; junction bases outside the gene matches: 10. The CDR3 covers 15 residues. In germline, CDR1 is MDHEN, CDR2 SYDVKM. The CDR3 sequence is CASTLGGSGTYEQYF. The CDR3 DNA reads as TGTGCCAGCACCTTAGGGGGTAGCGGGACCTACGAGCAGTACTTC.

This chain uses TRBV2 with TRBJ1-2, with 8 bases matching TRBD1. J was trimmed by 7 bases and V by 1 base; bases with no gene match: 8. The CDR3 is 15 amino acids. CDR1 and CDR2 (germline): SNHLY, FYNNEI. Written as DNA, the CDR3 is TGTGCCAGCAGTGAAGTCTCAGGGGGCGCGAGTGGCTACACCTTC. It translates to CASSEVSGGASGYTF.